This entry lists 20 T cell receptor beta chains sequenced from one sample in a study of CD8 T cells in Susac syndrome. Reverse transcription of roughly 0.45 to 1 ug RNA used random hexamers. Via MiXCR, TCRdb re-called the immunoSEQ multiplex PCR reads, giving one row per CDR3 protein. The data contain 400,000 to 550,000 distinct CDR3 sequences, more than 70% of them seen just once; the ten biggest clones take up approximately 0.11%. The material sequenced was CD8+ T cells from PBMCs. All receptors derive from a human donor with multiple sclerosis.

The chain combines TRBV12-3 or TRBV12-4 with TRBJ2-7, with a tentative D call TRBD2 (6 bases). The V end lost 3 bases, the J end lost 4 bases, and 16 bases lay between the germline ends. CDR3 size: 15 residues. The DNA of the CDR3 is TGTGCCAGCAGTTTCGGGGGACTCAGTGGGTACGAGCAGTACTTC. As protein: CASSFGGLSGYEQYF.

The chain has TRBV29-1 and TRBJ2-7; possibly TRBD1 or TRBD2 for D (6 bases each). The CDR3 spans 13 residues. CDR1 SQVTM and CDR2 ANQGSEA come from the germline V gene. Trimming removed 7 bases at V and 5 bases at J, with 18 bases between. CDR3 loop: CSAVSGATDEQYF. The CDR3 bases are TGCAGCGCGGTATCGGGGGCCACTGACGAGCAGTACTTC.

The rearrangement joins TRBV12-3 or TRBV12-4 to TRBJ2-7; D call uncertain. The CDR3 has 14 amino acids. Trimming took off 1 base at V and 5 bases at J, with 12 bases between the two ends. The CDR3 loop is CASSLGLDYDEQYF. The CDR3 DNA sequence: TGTGCCAGCAGTTTAGGGCTAGATTACGACGAGCAGTACTTC.

V is TRBV25-1 and J is TRBJ2-3, with D uncertain. This CDR3 is 12 amino acids long. Per the germline V gene, CDR1 is MGHDK and CDR2 is SYGVNS. V lost 1 base and J 12 bases, leaving 11 bases between the germline ends. The CDR3 region is CASSEFGPFQYF. The CDR3 DNA is TGTGCCAGCAGTGAATTCGGCCCTTTTCAGTATTTT. Looking up the rest from reference TRBV25-1 and TRBJ2-3 gives the full variable domain: EADIYQTPRYLVIGTGKKITLECSQTMGHDKMYWYQQDPGMELHLIHYSYGVNSTEKGDLSSESTVSRIRTEHFPLTLESARPSHTSQYLCASSEFGPFQYFGPGTRLTVL.

The V call is TRBV4-1, the J call TRBJ1-2; maybe TRBD1 (5 bases). This CDR3 is built from 16 residues. Germline values: CDR1 MGHRA, CDR2 YSYEKL. Trimming removed 1 base from V and 4 bases from J, with 16 bases in between. CDR3 coding DNA: TGCGCCAGCAGCCAAGTGGGGGAGACAGCGATCTATGGCTACACCTTC. Encoded protein: CASSQVGETAIYGYTF.

The chain combines TRBV6-1 with TRBJ2-1, with D possibly matching TRBD2 (6 bases). The germline V gene has CDR1 MNHNS and CDR2 SASEGT. Trimming cost V 3 bases and J 3 bases, with 9 bases left between them. The CDR3 is made up of 14 amino acids. The CDR3 loop is CASSERGVYNEQFF. The CDR3 DNA follows: TGTGCCAGCAGTGAGCGGGGAGTCTACAATGAGCAGTTCTTC.

The rearrangement joins TRBV12-2 to TRBJ2-5; TRBD1, as called in the table, went unchecked against the DNA. TRBV12-2 is a documented pseudogene. This CDR3 spans 9 amino acids. The CDR3 sequence: CASRPSPYF. The CDR3 DNA reads TGTGCAAGTCGCCCCTCTCCGTACTTC.

This clonotype was counted between two and nine times. This chain links TRBV6-1 with TRBJ2-7; 7 bases agree with TRBD1. V gave up 8 bases and J gave up 4 bases; unmatched junction bases: 8. The CDR3 contains 13 residues. CDR1 and CDR2 from the germline V gene are MNHNS and SASEGT. CDR3 in DNA: TGTGCCAGCTCGGCAGGGGGTGGATACGAGCAGTACTTC. Its translation is CASSAGGGYEQYF.

The chain joins TRBV4-1 to TRBJ1-1; the D gene is possibly TRBD1 (5 bases). V lost 4 bases and J 1 base, leaving 22 bases between the germline ends. Germline V gene data show CDR1 as MGHRA and CDR2 as YSYEKL. The CDR3 consists of 18 residues. The CDR3 nucleotides read TGCGCCAGCAGCCCGTTAGTCCGCATGGGGCAGCCGAACACTGAAGCTTTCTTT. This translates into CASSPLVRMGQPNTEAFF.

The gene calls are TRBV7-4 and TRBJ1-2; 9 bases map to TRBD1. With 4 bases clipped from V and 0 bases from J, the junction kept 9 bases outside the gene matches. This CDR3 spans 17 amino acids. Per germline, CDR1 SGHVT and CDR2 SQSDAQ. In DNA, the CDR3 is TGTGCCAGCAGCTCCCGCCGGGACAGGGCTACTAACTATGGCTACACCTTC. It yields the protein CASSSRRDRATNYGYTF. The full variable domain, its missing parts supplied by reference TRBV7-4 and TRBJ1-2, is GAGVSQSPRYKVAKRGRDVALRCDSISGHVTLYWYRQTLGQGSEVLTYSQSDAQRDKSGRPSGRFSAERPERSVSTLKIQRTEQGDSAVYLCASSSRRDRATNYGYTFGSGTRLTVV.

The chain has TRBV4-1 and TRBJ1-5; 11 positions agree with TRBD1. This CDR3 spans 15 amino acids. Germline lookup yields CDR1 MGHRA and CDR2 YSYEKL. After removal of 2 bases from V and 6 bases from J, the junction contained 3 bases not matched to a gene. In DNA, the CDR3 is TGCGCCAGCAGCCAACACGGGACAGGGGGTCAGCCCCAGCATTTT. Amino acid sequence: CASSQHGTGGQPQHF.

The gene calls are TRBV7-9 and TRBJ2-2, with TRBD2 matching over 13 bases. Germline V gene sequence: CDR1 SEHNR, CDR2 FQNEAQ (reference sequence). With V trimmed by 11 bases and J by 3 bases, 6 bases remained unmatched. The CDR3 is made up of 15 amino acids. The CDR3 region is CAPLGTSGDTGELFF. In DNA form, the CDR3 reads TGTGCCCCGCTCGGGACTAGCGGGGACACCGGGGAGCTGTTTTTT.

The chain is built from TRBV4-1 and TRBJ1-1; D is uncertain. Trimming cost V 0 bases and J 4 bases, with 12 bases left between them. CDR3 length equals 15 residues. Germline V gives CDR1 MGHRA, CDR2 YSYEKL. DNA for the CDR3: TGCGCCAGCAGCCAAGATGCGGAGGGCGGCACTGAAGCTTTCTTT. Translated: CASSQDAEGGTEAFF.

The V and J genes are TRBV11-2 and TRBJ2-1; 12 bases map to TRBD2. The germline V gene has CDR1 SGHAT and CDR2 FQNNGV. Trimming took 4 bases from V and 4 from J; bases not matched to a gene: 5. The CDR3 is 16 residues long. The CDR3 protein is CASSSGLAGSYNEQFF. CDR3 in DNA: TGTGCCAGCAGCTCCGGACTAGCGGGGTCTTACAATGAGCAGTTCTTC.

The chain's CDR3 is CAGGWGYNEQFF. CDR3 coding DNA: TGTGCCGGGGGCTGGGGCTACAATGAGCAGTTCTTC. V is TRBV7-9 and J is TRBJ2-1; D is possibly TRBD1 (6 bases). V was trimmed by 11 bases and J by 3 bases, leaving 11 bases between them. Germline V gene sequence: CDR1 SEHNR, CDR2 FQNEAQ (reference sequence). The CDR3 runs 12 residues.

The J gene is TRBJ2-7, the V gene TRBV20-1, with TRBD2 matching 8 bases. CDR3 length: 14 residues. From germline, CDR1 is DFQATT and CDR2 SNEGSKA (reference sequence). V lost 0 bases and J lost 4; bases outside the gene matches: 5. The CDR3 loop reads CSARDKASGYEQYF. The CDR3 DNA reads TGCAGTGCTAGAGATAAAGCTAGCGGGTACGAGCAGTACTTC.

The CDR3 sequence is CASSLYPGVGNEQFF. In DNA, the CDR3 is TGCGCCAGCAGCTTGTACCCGGGGGTTGGTAATGAGCAGTTCTTC. The chain has TRBV5-1 and TRBJ2-1, with a possible D match to TRBD2 (6 bases). Between the trimmed V and J ends, which lost 1 base and 7 bases, there was a span of 15 bases. Germline CDR1 SGHRS, CDR2 YFSETQ. There are 15 residues in the CDR3.

The count of this clonotype is one. This chain links TRBV29-1 with TRBJ2-5, with 7 bases fitting TRBD1. Per germline, CDR1 SQVTM and CDR2 ANQGSEA. With V trimmed by 6 bases and J by 5 bases, 12 bases remained unmatched. The CDR3 is made up of 14 amino acids. In nucleotides, the CDR3 is TGCAGCGTCCAAAAGGGACAGCTTAGGGAGACCCAGTACTTC. Its translation: CSVQKGQLRETQYF.

There are a few counts of this clonotype. The chain is built from TRBV27 and TRBJ2-2; D gene unclear. CDR3 length: 12 amino acids. V was clipped by 8 bases and J by 5 bases, with 9 bases between them. Germline V gene data show CDR1 as MNHEY and CDR2 as SMNVEV (reference sequence). DNA for the CDR3: TGTGCCAGCTCGCCTTGGACCGGGGAGCTGTTTTTT. Translating it yields CASSPWTGELFF.

This chain links TRBV6-5 with TRBJ1-1; no firm D call. Germline assignment: CDR1 MNHEY and CDR2 SVGAGI. The V gene lost 7 bases and the J gene lost 9 bases, with 15 bases spanning the gap. The CDR3 sequence is 12 residues long. The CDR3 region has the DNA TGTGCCAGCATGGACGCCCTCACACAAGCTTTCTTT. This codes for CASMDALTQAFF.